The rows below give T cell receptor beta chains drawn from one sample of a study of OX40 agonist ivuxolimab in advanced cancers. Repertoires were generated with immunoSEQ multiplex PCR, while TCRdb's copy carries only in-frame clones and drops some. The sample contains over 40,000 clones, around 88% of which appear only once. Sequencing was performed on CD4+ or CD8+ T cells sorted from blood, taken in a trial of the OX40 agonist ivuxolimab. The receptors here all came from an adult with an advanced solid tumor such as melanoma, head and neck, liver or kidney cancer. The CDR3 runs from the conserved cysteine through the conserved F or W. D genes are given only for firm matches. The size field is filled for only some rows; it gives once, few, many or a size class.

cdr3_length: 13
v_call: TRBV19
d_call: .
clone_size: .
j_call: TRBJ1-1
cdr3_aa: CASSRRLSTEAFF
cdr3_nt: TGTGCCAGTAGCAGGAGGTTGAGCACTGAAGCTTTCTTT

cdr3_length: 16
v_call: TRBV18
d_call: .
clone_size: .
j_call: TRBJ1-1
cdr3_aa: CASSPSIAGSNTEAFF
cdr3_nt: TGTGCCAGCTCACCATCAATCGCGGGGTCGAACACTGAAGCTTTCTTT

cdr3_length: 17
v_call: TRBV6-8
d_call: TRBD2
clone_size: .
j_call: TRBJ2-7
cdr3_aa: CASIVSGTSVSSYEQYF
cdr3_nt: TGTGCCAGCATTGTATCCGGGACTAGCGTTTCCTCCTACGAGCAGTACTTC

cdr3_length: 15
v_call: TRBV19
d_call: .
clone_size: .
j_call: TRBJ1-1
cdr3_aa: CASKDWVTGKTEAFF
cdr3_nt: TGTGCCTCTAAGGACTGGGTGACAGGTAAAACTGAAGCTTTCTTT

cdr3_length: 16
v_call: TRBV4-1
d_call: .
clone_size: medium-sized
j_call: TRBJ1-5
cdr3_aa: CASSLGQGKSNQPQHF
cdr3_nt: TGCGCCAGCAGCCTGGGTCAAGGGAAAAGCAATCAGCCCCAGCATTTT

cdr3_length: 13
v_call: TRBV11-2
d_call: .
clone_size: .
j_call: TRBJ2-1
cdr3_aa: CASSSGPYNEQFF
cdr3_nt: TGTGCCAGCAGCTCCGGGCCCTACAATGAGCAGTTCTTC

cdr3_length: 14
v_call: TRBV7-3
d_call: TRBD2
clone_size: .
j_call: TRBJ2-1
cdr3_aa: CASSPSRGDGEQFF
cdr3_nt: TGTGCCAGCAGCCCCTCTCGGGGGGATGGTGAGCAGTTCTTC

cdr3_length: 15
v_call: TRBV5-6
d_call: .
clone_size: .
j_call: TRBJ2-7
cdr3_aa: CASSLGYLSSYEQYF
cdr3_nt: TGTGCCAGCAGCTTGGGCTACTTGAGCTCCTACGAGCAGTACTTC

cdr3_length: 13
v_call: TRBV30
d_call: .
clone_size: once
j_call: TRBJ1-1
cdr3_aa: CAWIDSFNTEAFF
cdr3_nt: TGTGCCTGGATTGACTCGTTTAACACTGAAGCTTTCTTT

cdr3_length: 13
v_call: TRBV2
d_call: .
clone_size: .
j_call: TRBJ2-1
cdr3_aa: CASRAAGGHEQFF
cdr3_nt: TGTGCCAGCAGGGCCGCCGGGGGACATGAGCAGTTCTTC

cdr3_length: 13
v_call: TRBV11-2
d_call: TRBD1
clone_size: .
j_call: TRBJ1-2
cdr3_aa: CASSFTGVRGYTF
cdr3_nt: TGTGCCAGCAGCTTCACAGGGGTTCGGGGCTACACCTTC

cdr3_length: 16
v_call: TRBV4-3
d_call: .
clone_size: .
j_call: TRBJ2-3
cdr3_aa: CASSQGWGVKGDTQYF
cdr3_nt: TGCGCCAGCAGCCAAGGGTGGGGGGTCAAGGGGGATACGCAGTATTTT

cdr3_length: 17
v_call: TRBV2
d_call: TRBD2
clone_size: .
j_call: TRBJ2-3
cdr3_aa: CASSGGLAGGIADTQYF
cdr3_nt: TGTGCCAGCAGTGGGGGACTAGCGGGAGGAATTGCAGATACGCAGTATTTT

cdr3_length: 14
v_call: TRBV5-4
d_call: TRBD1
clone_size: .
j_call: TRBJ1-1
cdr3_aa: CASRGQATNTEAFF
cdr3_nt: TGTGCCAGCAGGGGACAGGCGACGAACACTGAAGCTTTCTTT

cdr3_length: 14
v_call: TRBV5-1
d_call: .
clone_size: .
j_call: TRBJ2-7
cdr3_aa: CASSLGTAIYEQYF
cdr3_nt: TGCGCCAGCAGCTTGGGGACGGCTATCTACGAGCAGTACTTC

cdr3_length: 16
v_call: TRBV4-2
d_call: .
clone_size: .
j_call: TRBJ1-6
cdr3_aa: CASSQEVGRVYSPLHF
cdr3_nt: TGTGCCAGCAGCCAAGAGGTAGGCAGGGTATATTCACCCCTCCACTTT

cdr3_length: 12
v_call: TRBV29-1
d_call: .
clone_size: .
j_call: TRBJ2-7
cdr3_aa: CSVVGSTYEQYF
cdr3_nt: TGCAGCGTTGTTGGGTCCACCTACGAGCAGTACTTC

cdr3_length: 16
v_call: TRBV19
d_call: TRBD2
clone_size: .
j_call: TRBJ2-5
cdr3_aa: CASSTRTSGGSETQYF
cdr3_nt: TGTGCCAGTAGTACCCGGACTAGCGGGGGGTCGGAGACCCAGTACTTC

cdr3_length: 11
v_call: TRBV28
d_call: .
clone_size: .
j_call: TRBJ2-7
cdr3_aa: CASSDHYEQYF
cdr3_nt: TGTGCCAGCAGCGACCACTACGAGCAGTACTTC

cdr3_length: 19
v_call: TRBV13
d_call: .
clone_size: .
j_call: TRBJ2-1
cdr3_aa: CASSLGLLGGVGSIPEQFF
cdr3_nt: TGTGCCAGCAGCTTAGGCCTCTTAGGGGGAGTCGGCTCGATTCCCGAGCAGTTCTTC

cdr3_length: 13
v_call: TRBV28
d_call: .
clone_size: .
j_call: TRBJ1-6
cdr3_aa: CASKRDVHSPLHF
cdr3_nt: TGTGCCAGCAAACGGGACGTTCATTCACCCCTCCACTTT

cdr3_length: 15
v_call: TRBV4-3
d_call: TRBD1
clone_size: .
j_call: TRBJ1-2
cdr3_aa: CASSQVKTGLGGYTF
cdr3_nt: TGCGCCAGCAGCCAAGTCAAGACAGGGCTTGGTGGCTACACCTTC

cdr3_length: 13
v_call: TRBV11-2
d_call: .
clone_size: .
j_call: TRBJ2-1
cdr3_aa: CASSPPSVLEQFF
cdr3_nt: TGTGCCAGCAGCCCCCCGTCCGTGCTTGAGCAGTTCTTC

cdr3_length: 11
v_call: TRBV19
d_call: .
clone_size: .
j_call: TRBJ1-4
cdr3_aa: CASGPGEKLFF
cdr3_nt: TGTGCCAGCGGGCCGGGTGAAAAACTGTTTTTT

cdr3_length: 13
v_call: TRBV4-1
d_call: .
clone_size: .
j_call: TRBJ2-5
cdr3_aa: CASSQDSWETQYF
cdr3_nt: TGCGCCAGCAGCCAAGACAGCTGGGAGACCCAGTACTTC